This T cell receptor beta chain derives from a study of immune evolution from preneoplasia to lung adenocarcinoma. Study results and limitations: Normal lung had the highest top T cell clone frequencies. Later-stage lesions appeared to have more T cells, more diversity, less clonality.

Data came from immunoSEQ multiplex PCR; TCRdb stores just in-frame clones and leaves some out. The sample includes 20,000 to 25,000 clones, approximately 75% of them seen just once. Between the mid-2010s and the late 2010s, patients underwent resection in Japan or China. This CDR3 spans 16 amino acids. V dropped 0 bases and J dropped 4; count of bases not matched to a gene: 5. Germline-derived CDR1 and CDR2 are MNHEY and SMNVEV (reference sequence). Comments on this clone: Its antigen is undetermined.

The sample comprised FFPE invasive lung adenocarcinoma tissue. The chain recombines TRBV27 with TRBJ1-1; 10 nucleotides align to TRBD1. This sequence was found in a person between 60 and 70 years old with lung adenocarcinoma. CDR3 residues: CASSLSGTGASTEAFF. CDR3 bases: TGTGCCAGCAGTTTATCCGGGACAGGGGCGAGCACTGAAGCTTTCTTT.